This T cell receptor (beta chain) was documented in a study of vaccination effects on CD4 cells after COVID-19. Study in general: Participants were vaccinated with two doses of either the BNT162b2 or mRNA-1273 vaccine.

Study observations and caveats: Marked clonal contraction was seen late after vaccination (in both infection- and vaccine-induced clones). In the study, convalescent patients were few, and early post-infection timepoints were absent.

The germline V gene encodes CDR1 LGHDT and CDR2 YNNKEL (reference sequence). This CDR3 has 15 amino acids. V lost 0 bases to trimming and J lost 6 bases, with 12 bases between them. In regard to this clone: The antigen is unknown.

Antigen-specific CD4+ T cells were first expanded with viral peptide pools by the ViraFEST assay and only then sequenced. Around day 10 of culture, CD4+ T cells were separated out. Method: immunoSEQ multiplex PCR; TCRdb's copy keeps in-frame clones and lacks some. Among 50,000 to 65,000 clones listed, around 81% were seen once. The specimen comprised CD4+ T cells from PBMCs cultured with HCoV-229E spike peptides, sampled before COVID-19 vaccination. J is TRBJ1-5 and V is TRBV3-1 (or the pseudogene TRBV3-2); D not resolved. The origin of this receptor is a human donor who received a COVID-19 vaccine. Here the CDR3 DNA reads TGTGCCAGCAGCCAAGATATGGGAAGAGGTCAGCCCCAGCATTTT. Translation gives CASSQDMGRGQPQHF.